Listed below are T cell receptor beta chains from one sample, sequenced in a study of shared clonotypes between healthy human individuals. Using immunoSEQ multiplex PCR, the repertoire was profiled, and TCRdb retains in-frame clones only, with some absent. The sample gives around 700,000 clones, 72% of which show up once; approximately 1.8% is in the top ten. Sequenced material: memory CD4+ T cells sorted from blood. Every receptor here comes from a woman aged 30 to 39 in good health. CDR3s include the opening cysteine and the closing phenylalanine or tryptophan. D genes are given only for firm matches. The size entry is marked missing in some rows and otherwise reads once, few, many or a size class.

d_gene | abundance | j_gene | v_gene | CDR3nt | CDR3aa
TRBD1 | NA | TRBJ2-2 | TRBV30 | TGTGCCTGGAGGCCAGGACAGGGGAGGAACACCGGGGAGCTGTTTTTT | CAWRPGQGRNTGELFF
TRBD1 | many | TRBJ1-4 | TRBV19 | TGTGCCAGTAGCAACCCAAAGACAGGGGATGAAAAACTGTTTTTT | CASSNPKTGDEKLFF
NA | NA | TRBJ1-5 | TRBV28 | TGTGCCAGCAGTTTATTGGGGCCCCAGCATTTT | CASSLLGPQHF
NA | few | TRBJ2-7 | TRBV7-8 | TGTGCCAGCCGATCAGATCTGGGTGCCTACGAGCAGTACTTC | CASRSDLGAYEQYF
NA | NA | TRBJ2-1 | TRBV29-1 | TGCAGCGTTGGGGGCCCGATAGCGAGCTCCTACAATGAGCAGTTCTTC | CSVGGPIASSYNEQFF
NA | NA | TRBJ2-1 | TRBV14 | TGTGCCAGCAGCCAAGGGCGAATCAGTGAGCAGTTCTTC | CASSQGRISEQFF
TRBD1 | NA | TRBJ1-5 | TRBV4-1 | TGCGCCAGCAGCGCGGGACAGGAAAATCAGCCCCAGCATTTT | CASSAGQENQPQHF
NA | NA | TRBJ2-7 | TRBV19 | TGTGCCAGTAGTATTATGCCGGCGGGGAACAACGAGCAGTACTTC | CASSIMPAGNNEQYF
NA | NA | TRBJ2-7 | TRBV6-6 | TGTGCCAGCAGTTTAGGGACTGCCCCGGGCGAGCAGTACTTC | CASSLGTAPGEQYF
TRBD2 | NA | TRBJ2-1 | TRBV2 | TGTGCCAGCAGTAGGACTAGCGGGAGGAATGAGCAGTTCTTC | CASSRTSGRNEQFF
NA | once | TRBJ1-4 | TRBV6-1 | TGTGCCAGCATTCTCGGTGAAAAACTGTTTTTT | CASILGEKLFF
NA | NA | TRBJ1-4 | TRBV2 | TGTGCCAGCAGTGATATGGGGCGGAGTAATGAAAAACTGTTTTTT | CASSDMGRSNEKLFF
NA | NA | TRBJ2-1 | TRBV14 | TGTGCCAGCAGCCAAGATTGGGACAGCGGGACCAATGAGCAGTTCTTC | CASSQDWDSGTNEQFF
TRBD1 | NA | TRBJ1-2 | TRBV2 | TGTGCCAGCGCAGACAGGGGGCAGCCATTTGGCTACACCTTC | CASADRGQPFGYTF
NA | many | TRBJ1-2 | TRBV27 | TGTGCCAGCAGTCCTAGACAGGTCGGGGGCTACACCTTC | CASSPRQVGGYTF
TRBD2 | many | TRBJ2-3 | TRBV30 | TGTGCCTGGGCTAGCGGGCTCACAGATACGCAGTATTTT | CAWASGLTDTQYF
NA | few | TRBJ1-5 | TRBV4-2 | TGTGCCAGCAGCCAAGCGGGGACCCTTGGACAGCCCCAGCATTTT | CASSQAGTLGQPQHF
NA | NA | TRBJ1-4 | TRBV11-2 | TGTGCCAGCAGCTTAGATGGGGGGCCCCCGGAGGAAAAACTGTTTTTT | CASSLDGGPPEEKLFF
NA | once | TRBJ2-7 | TRBV28 | TGTGCCTCCAGTATTCCCGAATTTAGCTCCTACGAGCAGTACTTC | CASSIPEFSSYEQYF
NA | NA | TRBJ2-7 | TRBV28 | TGTGCCAGCAGTTGGACAGCTTTACCCGAGCAGTACTTC | CASSWTALPEQYF
TRBD1 | many | TRBJ2-2 | TRBV19 | TGTGCCACATCGGGACAGGGGAACACCGGGGAGCTGTTTTTT | CATSGQGNTGELFF
TRBD1 | NA | TRBJ1-3 | TRBV7-3 | TGTGCCAGCAGCTCACAGGGGGCCGGTACTGGAAACACCATATATTTT | CASSSQGAGTGNTIYF
NA | NA | TRBJ1-3 | TRBV4-1 | TGCGCCAGCAGCCAAGAGGGTTACACCATATATTTT | CASSQEGYTIYF
NA | NA | TRBJ2-7 | TRBV28 | TGTGCCAGCAGTTTACCCGGAGTAAGCTACGAGCAGTACTTC | CASSLPGVSYEQYF
NA | NA | TRBJ2-2 | TRBV28 | TGTGCCAGCAGCAGTTTGAATCGTGGCGGGGAGCTGTTTTTT | CASSSLNRGGELFF
TRBD1 | few | TRBJ1-2 | TRBV9 | TGTGCCAGCGGAAGGGGGCCGGGCTATGGCTACACCTTC | CASGRGPGYGYTF
TRBD1 | NA | TRBJ1-4 | TRBV7-9 | TGTGCCAGCAGCGCGGGACAGGGGAATGAAAAACTGTTTTTT | CASSAGQGNEKLFF
NA | once | TRBJ1-1 | TRBV19 | TGTGCCAGTAGTATGACAGGGAACACTGAAGCTTTCTTT | CASSMTGNTEAFF
NA | NA | TRBJ2-7 | TRBV14 | TGTGCCAGCAGCCAAAACAGGGTTTCCCACGAGCAGTACTTC | CASSQNRVSHEQYF
TRBD2 | NA | TRBJ2-2 | TRBV11-2 | TGTGCCAGCAGCCCTAGCGGGAGACTGAACACCGGGGAGCTGTTTTTT | CASSPSGRLNTGELFF
NA | NA | TRBJ1-2 | TRBV28 | TGTGCCAGCAGACCGGGACACTATGATCTCTACACCTTC | CASRPGHYDLYTF
TRBD1 | NA | TRBJ1-1 | TRBV5-1 | TGCGCCAGCGGCAGGGGGACGAACACTGAAGCTTTCTTT | CASGRGTNTEAFF
TRBD2 | NA | TRBJ2-3 | TRBV5-4 | TGTGCCAGCAGCTTGTTGGTCAGCGGGGACACAGATACGCAGTATTTT | CASSLLVSGDTDTQYF
NA | NA | TRBJ2-2 | TRBV5-1 | TGCGCCAGCAGAACAGGATGGAACACCGGGGAGCTGTTTTTT | CASRTGWNTGELFF
TRBD1 | NA | TRBJ1-1 | TRBV28 | TGTGCCAGCAGTTTACAGGGGGCGAGGGCTTTCTTT | CASSLQGARAFF
NA | NA | TRBJ2-2 | TRBV7-9 | TGTGCCAGCAGCTTGGACAAGGTCGCCGGGGAGCTGTTTTTT | CASSLDKVAGELFF
NA | NA | TRBJ2-7 | TRBV28 | TGTGCCAGCAGTAGTCTGAGGACTATATACTTC | CASSSLRTIYF
NA | NA | TRBJ1-2 | TRBV6-1 | TGTGCCAGCAGTGAACTTACGGGTAACTATGGCTACACCTTC | CASSELTGNYGYTF
NA | NA | TRBJ2-1 | TRBV7-9 | TGTGCCAGCAGCTTAGCTGGGGTCTACAATGAGCAGTTCTTC | CASSLAGVYNEQFF
TRBD1 | many | TRBJ1-2 | TRBV18 | TGTGCCAGCTCGCGCAACAGGGGAGAGGATGGCTACACCTTC | CASSRNRGEDGYTF
TRBD1 | NA | TRBJ2-2 | TRBV6-5 | TGTGCCAGCAGACCTCCGGGACAGGCAGGCGGGGAGCTGTTTTTT | CASRPPGQAGGELFF
TRBD1 | NA | TRBJ1-3 | TRBV4-2 | TGTGCCAGCAGCCAAGATCCGTGGCAGGGGGCTTCTGGAAACACCATATATTTT | CASSQDPWQGASGNTIYF
NA | NA | TRBJ2-7 | TRBV21-1 | TGTGCCAGCAGCAAAGCCCACCAGGGGGACGAGCAGTACTTC | CASSKAHQGDEQYF
TRBD1 | NA | TRBJ2-3 | TRBV18 | TGTGCCAGCTCAAACCTTCTATTACAGGGGCCAGATACGCAGTATTTT | CASSNLLLQGPDTQYF
NA | few | TRBJ1-2 | TRBV5-4 | TGTGCCAGCAGCTTCGAGGCCGATCCTAACTATGGCTACACCTTC | CASSFEADPNYGYTF
TRBD1 | NA | TRBJ2-3 | TRBV2 | TGTGCCAGCAGTGAAGGGACAGGGCGCACAGATACGCAGTATTTT | CASSEGTGRTDTQYF
NA | NA | TRBJ2-7 | TRBV7-9 | TGTGCCAGCAGCTTAGGGCGGGCTTCTACCTACGAGCAGTACTTC | CASSLGRASTYEQYF
NA | once | TRBJ2-7 | TRBV10-2 | TGCGCCAGCAGTGAGTTTCAAGGCCCCTACGAGCAGTACTTC | CASSEFQGPYEQYF
TRBD2 | NA | TRBJ2-7 | TRBV28 | TGTGCCAGCAGTTTATGGGCTAGCGGGAGCTATGACGAGCAGTACTTC | CASSLWASGSYDEQYF
TRBD1 | NA | TRBJ2-7 | TRBV2 | TGTGCCAGCAGTGATGTCTTCTCGCAGGGGGCGGTCGAGCAGTACTTC | CASSDVFSQGAVEQYF
TRBD2 | NA | TRBJ2-1 | TRBV10-1 | TGCGCCAGCAGTGAGTCGGAGGGGCTAGCGGGAGTCCTCGATTCCTGGGAGCAGTTCTTC | CASSESEGLAGVLDSWEQFF
TRBD1 | NA | TRBJ1-2 | TRBV6-1 | TGTGCCAGCAGTGAAGAGTGGACAGGGGTATTCGGCTACACCTTC | CASSEEWTGVFGYTF
NA | NA | TRBJ1-1 | TRBV10-3 | TGTGCCATCAAACCGGCCGGGAACACTGAAGCTTTCTTT | CAIKPAGNTEAFF
NA | NA | TRBJ1-2 | TRBV6-6 | TGTGCCAGCAGTTGGCCAGACTATGGCTACACCTTC | CASSWPDYGYTF
NA | NA | TRBJ1-1 | TRBV11-3 | TGTGCCAGCAGCGTCGGGTCCACGCAACAAGCTTTCTTT | CASSVGSTQQAFF
TRBD1 | NA | TRBJ2-7 | TRBV19 | TGTGCCACGGGACAGGTCTACGAGCAGTACTTC | CATGQVYEQYF
TRBD2 | NA | TRBJ2-7 | TRBV7-8 | TGTGCCAGCAGCTTAGTTAATAGCGGGACCTACGAGCAGTACTTC | CASSLVNSGTYEQYF
TRBD1 | NA | TRBJ2-5 | TRBV12-5 | TGTGCTAGTGGTTTGGTACCCCTTTCCGGGACAGGGGGAGAGACCCAGTACTTC | CASGLVPLSGTGGETQYF
TRBD1 | NA | TRBJ1-5 | TRBV5-4 | TGTGCCAGCAGCCTCCAGGGGGGTCAGCCCCAGCATTTT | CASSLQGGQPQHF